These T cell receptor beta chains were read from a single sample in a study of identical twins. Each CDR3 protein gets one entry after TCRdb re-called the 5' RACE reads with MiXCR. The table has 1.5 million to 2 million distinct CDR3 sequences, under 35% seen once; the top ten hold 0.25% to 0.3%. Sequences were obtained from cord blood. These receptors all come from a newborn girl in good health. CDR3s leave out the opening cysteine and the closing phenylalanine or tryptophan. Each record gives: V gene, J gene, CDR3 protein.

TRBV5-1,TRBJ2-6,ASSLGTTSGANVLT
TRBV20-1,TRBJ1-5,SARDPPLKYSNQPQH
TRBV11-2,TRBJ2-2,ASSSFFGTGNTGELF
TRBV15,TRBJ2-1,ATSRTLAGGYNERF
TRBV29-1,TRBJ2-2,SVQPDTTGELF
TRBV4-2,TRBJ2-3,ASSQETGGFSTDTQY
TRBV2,TRBJ2-7,ASSTGDHYEQY
TRBV5-6,TRBJ1-2,ASSLFQRVPYGYT
TRBV9,TRBJ2-3,ASSPQQNTQY
TRBV15,TRBJ1-2,ATSRGAERNYGYT
TRBV5-1,TRBJ2-3,ASSFPLQGTDTQY
TRBV19,TRBJ2-1,ASSMRAPYEQF
TRBV5-1,TRBJ2-1,ASSSGTGPDNEQF
TRBV15,TRBJ1-6,ATSRDSSYNSPLH
TRBV24-1,TRBJ2-5,ATSDLRSVQY
TRBV5-6,TRBJ1-1,ASRLRSGQDTEAF
TRBV7-2,TRBJ2-7,ASSLHGTDEQY
TRBV20-1,.,SATDRGSYNEQY
TRBV12-3/TRBV12-4,.,ASSYFGLAGGRYNEQY
TRBV24-1,TRBJ2-3,ATSDKRPGGTQY
TRBV28,TRBJ2-6,ASSFLGQNSGANVLT
TRBV24-1,TRBJ2-2,ATRSRSGELF
TRBV29-1,TRBJ1-3,SVVTAGRNTIY
TRBV20-1,TRBJ1-4,SAETVGNEKLF
TRBV7-9,TRBJ2-3,ASSSTSGGTDTQY
TRBV6-5,TRBJ2-1,ASSYSAFLAGGVHNEQF
TRBV2,TRBJ2-3,ASPTLTDTQY
TRBV2,TRBJ2-1,ASSAVSEQF
TRBV6-5,TRBJ2-1,ASSYDRLGNEQF
TRBV7-8,TRBJ2-3,ASSLGGLAGGLADTQY
TRBV27,TRBJ2-2,ASSVGTSGRASTGELF
TRBV15,TRBJ2-1,ATSTRLAGVGLNNEQF
TRBV28,TRBJ2-7,ASTLAPRSYEQY
TRBV6-2/TRBV6-3,TRBJ2-2,ASSYLRTGELF
TRBV11-2,TRBJ2-7,ASSLDVTSGYEQY
TRBV20-1,TRBJ1-1,SARVPTGTEAF
TRBV6-6,TRBJ1-2,ASVGQTYGYT
TRBV4-1,.,ASSQPTRSSYNEQY
TRBV2,TRBJ1-5,ASRPEVGYSNQPQH
TRBV20-1,TRBJ2-3,SAIPGATDTQY
TRBV7-9,TRBJ2-1,ASSSTSGSLNEQF
TRBV20-1,TRBJ2-1,SAPTSGRVLGRQF
TRBV20-1,TRBJ2-5,SVTPGLDQETQY
TRBV3-1,TRBJ2-7,ASSRRPIGNEQY
TRBV6-6,TRBJ2-1,ASSPYGNSKHNEQF
TRBV24-1,TRBJ2-2,ATSDPASGANTGELF
TRBV27,TRBJ2-3,VSSSRLAGVSDTQY
TRBV7-2,TRBJ2-2,ASSPFMGNTGELF
TRBV27,TRBJ1-2,ASSLSTPGLYGYT
TRBV12-3/TRBV12-4,TRBJ1-1,ASRGWVNTEAF
TRBV10-3,TRBJ2-2,AISPGLVIYELF
TRBV6-1,TRBJ2-7,ASSEVWTGNSYYEQY
TRBV4-2,TRBJ2-2,ASSPHKMAGELF
TRBV7-2,TRBJ1-2,ASSLAGFRGYT
TRBV5-1,TRBJ2-5,ASSLPRASGGQETQY